These 29 T cell receptor beta chains were all obtained from the same sample, sequenced in a study of graft-versus-host responses after intestinal transplantation. The data were produced by immunoSEQ multiplex PCR, yet TCRdb's version contains in-frame clones alone and is incomplete. The sample has about 90,000 clones; roughly 92% are singletons. These receptors have no known antigen. Sequenced here: unstimulated CD4+ T cells sorted from spleen or lymph node cells, sampled before intestinal transplant. The source is a human donor who received an intestinal transplant.

This rearrangement joins TRBV5-1 to TRBJ2-1; 11 nucleotides match TRBD2. V shed 2 bases and J 4 bases; nucleotides not matched to a gene: 5. CDR1 is SGHRS, CDR2 YFSETQ, per germline. The CDR3 spans 16 residues. The CDR3, as DNA: TGCGCCAGCAGCTTAGGGGGACTAGCGGAATACAATGAGCAGTTCTTC. Translated, it gives CASSLGGLAEYNEQFF. The whole variable domain, filled in from reference TRBV5-1 and TRBJ2-1, reads KAGVTQTPRYLIKTRGQQVTLSCSPISGHRSVSWYQQTPGQGLQFLFEYFSETQRNKGNFPGRFSGRQFSNSRSEMNVSTLELGDSALYLCASSLGGLAEYNEQFFGPGTRLTVL.

The chain carries TRBV11-2 and TRBJ1-1; possibly TRBD1 for D (6 bases). The CDR3 covers 14 residues. V lost 7 bases and J lost 5, with 17 bases in between. From germline, CDR1 is SGHAT and CDR2 FQNNGV. The CDR3 here is CASNSGAGATEAFF. CDR3 nucleotides: TGTGCCAGCAACTCAGGGGCAGGTGCGACTGAAGCTTTCTTT.

This chain connects TRBV2 to TRBJ1-6; TRBD1 matches at 7 bases. Germline CDR1 SNHLY, CDR2 FYNNEI. Unmatched junction bases numbered 5, after V lost 8 bases and J lost 7 bases. The CDR3 extends over 13 amino acids. CDR3 DNA sequence: TGTGCCAGCGTGACAGGGAGGAATTCACCCCTCCACTTT. Residues: CASVTGRNSPLHF.

V gene TRBV27 combines with J gene TRBJ2-1; maybe TRBD2 (5 bases). This CDR3 is 15 amino acids long. The V and J ends lost 3 bases and 2 bases respectively, with 11 bases between them. CDR1 MNHEY and CDR2 SMNVEV come from the germline V gene (reference sequence). The DNA for the CDR3 is TGTGCCAGCAGTTTTCTTAGCGAGCCCTACAATGAGCAGTTCTTC. Protein: CASSFLSEPYNEQFF.

The chain combines TRBV18 with TRBJ2-5; no clear D. The J call may be incorrect, as the DNA end agrees better with TRBJ2-7. The V gene's germline CDR1 is KGHSH and CDR2 LQKENI. There are 13 residues in the CDR3. The CDR3 is CASSPYTSYEQYF. The CDR3 nucleotides are TGTGCCAGCTCACCTTATACCTCCTACGAGCAGTACTTC.

CDR3 amino acids: CASSELGRYEQYF. CDR3 nucleotide sequence: TGCGCCAGCAGTGAGTTGGGGCGCTACGAGCAGTACTTC. The rearrangement uses TRBV10-1 and TRBJ2-7; tentatively, D is TRBD1 (5 bases). The germline CDR1 and CDR2 sequences are WNHNN and SYGVQD (reference sequence). This CDR3 region has 13 residues. V lost 1 base, J lost 3 bases, and 7 bases lay in between.

The chain uses TRBV10-2 and TRBJ2-1, with TRBD2 matching 10 bases. The ends lost 3 bases at V and 4 bases at J; junction bases unmatched: 3. In germline, CDR1 is WSHSY, CDR2 SAAADI. CDR3 size: 15 residues. The CDR3, as DNA: TGCGCCAGCAGTGAAACTAGCGGGGTGTACAATGAGCAGTTCTTC. Protein product: CASSETSGVYNEQFF.

This clone showed up just a few times. The genes are TRBV4-1 and TRBJ2-3; 9 bases align to TRBD2. This CDR3 comprises 17 residues. V lost 3 bases, J lost 1 base, and 8 bases stayed unmatched. Germline V gives CDR1 MGHRA, CDR2 YSYEKL. The CDR3 region has the DNA TGCGCCAGCAGCCAGTTCTCCCGACTAGCGGGCACAGATACGCAGTATTTT. The encoded protein is CASSQFSRLAGTDTQYF.

The rearrangement uses TRBV5-6 and TRBJ1-5; 9 nucleotides agree with TRBD1. Germline CDR1 is SGHDT and CDR2 is YYEEEE. This CDR3 has 18 residues. Germline trimming cut 4 bases from V and 0 bases from J; bases unmatched to any gene: 11. CDR3 sequence reads: CASSVRTGVSLSNQPQHF. CDR3 DNA: TGTGCCAGCAGCGTGAGGACAGGGGTCTCACTTAGCAATCAGCCCCAGCATTTT.

The chain has TRBV28 and TRBJ2-1; TRBD1 agrees at 10 bases. Germline-derived CDR1 and CDR2 are MDHEN and SYDVKM. The CDR3 is 16 amino acids. The trim removed 5 bases at V and 4 bases at J, leaving 8 bases unmatched. In DNA form, the CDR3 reads TGTGCCAGCAGTCCAAACCGGGACAGGGGATACAATGAGCAGTTCTTC. Translating gives CASSPNRDRGYNEQFF.

This chain joins TRBV7-9 and TRBJ1-4, with 7 positions matching TRBD1. This CDR3 has 15 residues. Germline CDR1 and CDR2: SEHNR and FQNEAQ (reference sequence). The trim removed 4 bases at V and 3 bases at J, leaving 5 bases unmatched. CDR3 in amino acids: CASSSKQGPNEKLFF. The CDR3 DNA sequence: TGTGCCAGCAGCTCAAAACAGGGGCCTAATGAAAAACTGTTTTTT.

The J gene is TRBJ2-1, the V gene TRBV7-6, with 10 positions matching TRBD2. CDR1 is SGHVS, CDR2 FNYEAQ, per germline. CDR3 length: 15 residues. J gave up 4 bases and V 5 bases, and 5 bases lay outside the gene matches. The CDR3 reads CASSESGRAYNEQFF. In DNA, the CDR3 is TGTGCCAGCAGCGAAAGCGGGAGGGCGTACAATGAGCAGTTCTTC.

The chain recombines TRBV18 with TRBJ2-7; the D gene could be TRBD1 or TRBD2 (5 bases each). V lost 3 bases, J lost 7 bases, and 19 bases lay in between. This CDR3 comprises 15 residues. Germline CDR1 is KGHSH and CDR2 is LQKENI. The CDR3 DNA follows: TGTGCCAGCTCACCTTTGGGACCTCGAGGGGATGAGCAGTACTTC. It codes for CASSPLGPRGDEQYF.

The chain links TRBV18 to TRBJ2-7; TRBD1 is a possible D gene (6 bases). The CDR3 has 15 amino acids. CDR1 and CDR2 (germline): KGHSH, LQKENI. Trimming removed 4 bases from V and 0 bases from J, with 13 bases in between. CDR3 amino acids: CASSQQTGPSYEQYF. The CDR3 nucleotides read TGTGCCAGCTCACAACAGACAGGTCCCTCCTACGAGCAGTACTTC.

V usage is TRBV18 and J usage is TRBJ1-1; maybe TRBD1 (5 bases). The CDR3 is 14 residues long. The germline CDR1 and CDR2 sequences are KGHSH and LQKENI. The V gene lost 2 bases and the J gene lost 1 base, with 8 bases spanning the gap. The CDR3 DNA follows: TGTGCCAGCTCACCAGGTGGGGGGAACACTGAAGCTTTCTTT. Its translation is CASSPGGGNTEAFF.

This clone showed up just once. CDR3 residues: CAWRVPKRGYNEQFF. As DNA, the CDR3 is TGTGCCTGGAGGGTCCCGAAGAGGGGTTACAATGAGCAGTTCTTC. This chain joins TRBV30 and TRBJ2-1, with D perhaps matching TRBD1 or TRBD2 (5 bases each). CDR1 and CDR2 from the germline V gene are GTSNPN and SVGIG (reference sequence). There are 15 residues in the CDR3. Trimming stripped 3 bases from V and 4 bases from J, with 16 bases between. Variable domain in full (rest from reference TRBV30 and TRBJ2-1): SQTIHQWPATLVQPVGSPLSLECTVEGTSNPNLYWYRQAAGRGLQLLFYSVGIGQISSEVPQNLSASRPQDRQFILSSKKLLLSDSGFYLCAWRVPKRGYNEQFFGPGTRLTVL.

V and J are TRBV6-5 and TRBJ2-7, with D uncertain. The ends were cut back, 5 bases at V and 0 bases at J, with 8 bases in the middle. Per germline, CDR1 MNHEY and CDR2 SVGAGI. CDR3 length: 13 residues. The CDR3 coding sequence is TGTGCCAGCAGTGAGTCCTACTCCTACGAGCAGTACTTC. It yields the protein CASSESYSYEQYF.

The rearrangement joins TRBV15 to TRBJ1-2; D is uncertain. Germline V gene data show CDR1 as LNHNV and CDR2 as YYDKDF (reference sequence). This CDR3 has 13 amino acids. V was cut by 0 bases and J by 8 bases, with 10 bases left in between. The CDR3 DNA reads as TGTGCCACCAGCAGAGAGACAAGCGGAGGCTACACCTTC. This encodes CATSRETSGGYTF.

This rearrangement joins TRBV7-3 to TRBJ2-3; TRBD2 agrees at 8 bases. CDR3 length equals 19 residues. Germline CDR1 and CDR2: SGHTA and FQGTGA. Trimming cost V 6 bases and J 4 bases; bases outside gene matches: 21. In DNA form, the CDR3 reads TGTGCCAGCAGTTATCCCAAGGACTCTAGCGGGTACTGGGCAGATACGCAGTATTTT. Translated: CASSYPKDSSGYWADTQYF.

This chain joins TRBV7-9 and TRBJ2-1, with 8 bases matching TRBD1. The trim removed 5 bases at V and 3 bases at J, leaving 9 bases unmatched. The V gene's germline CDR1 is SEHNR and CDR2 FQNEAQ (reference sequence). This CDR3 has 16 amino acids. Written as DNA, the CDR3 is TGTGCCAGCAGCCCATCGGACAGGGACCTCTACAATGAGCAGTTCTTC. As protein: CASSPSDRDLYNEQFF.

The chain uses TRBV19 and TRBJ2-3; D not resolved. Trimming removed 3 bases from V and 2 bases from J, with 15 bases in between. The CDR3 runs 16 residues. Germline CDR1 and CDR2: LNHDA and SQIVND (reference sequence). The CDR3, as DNA: TGTGCCAGTAGTATCCGGACGTTCCCCACCACAGATACGCAGTATTTT. This translates into CASSIRTFPTTDTQYF.

This chain links TRBV30 with TRBJ1-5, with TRBD1 matching 8 bases. In germline, CDR1 is GTSNPN, CDR2 SVGIG (reference sequence). This CDR3 contains 15 residues. V trimming: 2 bases; J trimming: 3 bases; junction bases outside the gene matches: 6. CDR3 sequence (DNA): TGTGCCTGGAGTCCTAGCAGGGGGCACAATCAGCCCCAGCATTTT. Translating gives CAWSPSRGHNQPQHF. The full variable domain, completed using reference TRBV30 and TRBJ1-5, is SQTIHQWPATLVQPVGSPLSLECTVEGTSNPNLYWYRQAAGRGLQLLFYSVGIGQISSEVPQNLSASRPQDRQFILSSKKLLLSDSGFYLCAWSPSRGHNQPQHFGDGTRLSIL.

This chain links TRBV9 with TRBJ2-3; D is perhaps TRBD2 (5 bases). The length of the CDR3 is 14 residues. V was trimmed by 6 bases and J by 1 base, leaving 12 bases between them. Looked up from germline, CDR1 is SGDLS and CDR2 is YYNGEE. CDR3 protein: CASNLDGGTDTQYF. The CDR3 region has the DNA TGTGCCAGCAACTTGGACGGGGGCACAGATACGCAGTATTTT. Drawing the rest from reference TRBV9 and TRBJ2-3, the complete variable domain is DSGVTQTPKHLITATGQRVTLRCSPRSGDLSVYWYQQSLDQGLQFLIQYYNGEERAKGNILERFSAQQFPDLHSELNLSSLELGDSALYFCASNLDGGTDTQYFGPGTRLTVL.

V and J are TRBV19 and TRBJ1-1, with TRBD1 identical over 7 bases. The CDR3 runs to 14 residues. The V and J ends lost 7 bases and 4 bases, in that order; junction bases with no gene match: 9. CDR1 and CDR2 (germline): LNHDA, SQIVND (reference sequence). The CDR3 bases are TGTGCCAGTACTCGACAGGGCTCCACCACTGAAGCTTTCTTT. Translation gives CASTRQGSTTEAFF.

This clone was counted a single time. The gene calls are TRBV7-9 and TRBJ2-5, with unresolved D. V lost 4 bases and J lost 4, with 4 bases in between. The CDR3 totals 11 residues. Per germline, CDR1 SEHNR and CDR2 FQNEAQ (reference sequence). The CDR3 DNA is TGTGCCAGCAGCTCTGGAGAGACCCAGTACTTC. It codes for CASSSGETQYF.

This chain links TRBV4-2 with TRBJ2-4; no clear D gene. This CDR3 spans 16 amino acids. The V gene's germline CDR1 is LGHNA and CDR2 YNFKEQ. Trimming took off 0 bases at V and 6 bases at J, with 15 bases between the two ends. The CDR3 coding sequence is TGTGCCAGCAGCCAAGACTGGGATAGCTCGGGAAACATTCAGTACTTC. Translated, it gives CASSQDWDSSGNIQYF.

The chain joins TRBV6-6 to TRBJ2-2, with 8 bases that match TRBD1. The J segment lost 2 bases and the V segment lost 4 bases, leaving 3 bases of the junction unmatched. This CDR3 region has 15 residues. Per germline, CDR1 MNHNY and CDR2 SVGAGI (reference sequence). CDR3 amino acids: CASSWTGKNTGELFF. CDR3 nucleotides: TGTGCCAGCAGTTGGACAGGGAAAAACACCGGGGAGCTGTTTTTT.

V gene TRBV14 combines with J gene TRBJ1-6; weak D call: TRBD1 (5 bases). The CDR3 has 15 residues. Trimming shortened V by 0 bases and J by 6 bases, and 9 bases separated the two germline ends. In germline, CDR1 is SGHDN, CDR2 FVKESK. In nucleotides, the CDR3 is TGTGCCAGCAGCCAAGATAGGGGTTTTAATTCACCCCTCCACTTT. This sequence encodes CASSQDRGFNSPLHF.

The chain combines TRBV5-4 with TRBJ2-7; tentative D call: TRBD1 (6 bases). CDR1 is SGHNT and CDR2 is YYREEE in the germline V gene (reference sequence). V lost 9 bases, J lost 2 bases, and 12 bases lay in between. This CDR3 comprises 12 residues. The CDR3 region has the DNA TGTGCCATCCGGACAGATCCCTACGAGCAGTACTTC. Its translation is CAIRTDPYEQYF.